The sequence of this T cell receptor (beta chain) was determined in a study of blood T cell repertoires in COVID-19. Looking at the study overall: Donors in the United States, Italy and Spain gave samples during acute or convalescent COVID-19. The cDNA or gDNA used as material had been derived from T cells, B-cell-depleted T cells, or PBMCs.

V was clipped by 2 bases and J by 2 bases, with 13 bases between them. This CDR3 region has 15 residues. Germline CDR1 and CDR2: SGHDT and YYEEEE. This clone was recorded once. The assay was immunoSEQ multiplex PCR, and TCRdb's table has in-frame clones only and misses some. The sample has about 75,000 clones, 79% seen once. The chain carries TRBV5-6 and TRBJ1-1, with D hard to call. The receptor's source is a woman of 80 years or more with active or convalescent COVID-19. Sequencing input: peripheral blood. This CDR3 reads CASSFWEGGNTEAFF. The CDR3 DNA reads as TGTGCCAGCAGCTTCTGGGAGGGAGGTAACACTGAAGCTTTCTTT.